The rows below give T cell receptor beta chains drawn from one sample of a study of blood T cell repertoires in COVID-19. The repertoire was sequenced with immunoSEQ multiplex PCR; TCRdb's copy has only in-frame clones and lacks some. In the table there are hundreds of thousands of clones, under 90% of which are singletons. Specimen: PBMCs or T cells enriched from blood (not recorded which). The receptors here all came from a woman between 25 and 40 years old who had recovered from COVID-19. The CDR3 runs from the conserved cysteine through the conserved F or W. The D gene is left open where the match is weak. Only part of the rows carry a size: once, few, many, or a class if the clone is expanded.

j_call | d_call | clone_size | v_call | cdr3_aa | cdr3_nt
TRBJ2-6 | TRBD1 | - | TRBV9 | CASSRQGARISGANVLTF | TGTGCCAGCAGTCGACAGGGAGCGCGGATCTCTGGGGCCAACGTCCTGACTTTC
TRBJ2-7 | - | - | TRBV5-1 | CASSPHEVYEQYF | TGCGCCAGCAGCCCGCATGAGGTCTACGAGCAGTACTTC
TRBJ1-5 | - | - | TRBV5-4 | CATYTWGRRRNQPQHF | TGTGCCACTTACACGTGGGGCAGACGTCGGAATCAGCCCCAGCATTTT
TRBJ2-1 | TRBD1 | - | TRBV5-1 | CASSLEGTGYNEQFF | TGCGCCAGCAGCTTGGAAGGGACAGGGTACAATGAGCAGTTCTTC
TRBJ2-5 | TRBD1 | - | TRBV10-1 | CASSESGTGGMETQYF | TGCGCCAGCAGTGAGTCGGGGACAGGGGGTATGGAGACCCAGTACTTC
TRBJ2-2 | TRBD2 | - | TRBV4-1 | CASSQVGSGRFTGELFF | TGCGCCAGCAGCCAAGTTGGTAGCGGGAGATTCACCGGGGAGCTGTTTTTT
TRBJ2-5 | TRBD2 | - | TRBV5-8 | CASSHTGTSGAVETQYF | TGTGCCAGCAGCCACACCGGGACTAGCGGGGCTGTAGAGACCCAGTACTTC
TRBJ1-2 | - | - | TRBV20-1 | CSAAPAGKETF | TGCAGTGCTGCCCCCGCCGGGAAGGAAACCTTC
TRBJ2-3 | - | - | TRBV14 | CASSHTGESTSTDTQYF | TGTGCCAGCAGCCATACGGGGGAGTCCACTAGCACAGATACGCAGTATTTT
TRBJ1-1 | - | - | TRBV27 | CASSPTAGRMNTEAFF | TGTGCCAGCAGCCCCACTGCGGGCAGGATGAACACTGAAGCTTTCTTT
TRBJ1-4 | - | - | TRBV9 | CASSEGGAGPVLFF | TGTGCCAGCAGCGAGGGGGGGGCGGGGCCCGTCCTGTTTTTT
TRBJ2-7 | TRBD1 | few | TRBV5-1 | CASSSTGDSYEQYF | TGCGCCAGCAGCTCCACAGGGGACTCCTACGAGCAGTACTTC
TRBJ2-1 | TRBD2 | once | TRBV7-2 | CASSLAGLAGDEQFF | TGTGCCAGCAGCTTAGCTGGACTAGCGGGAGATGAGCAGTTCTTC
TRBJ1-2 | - | once | TRBV28 | CASRNRVSADSSYGYTF | TGTGCCAGCAGAAACCGGGTTTCGGCGGACTCCTCCTATGGCTACACCTTC
TRBJ1-1 | - | few | TRBV24-1 | CATSDSDYTEAFF | TGTGCCACCAGTGACTCAGACTACACTGAAGCTTTCTTT
TRBJ1-2 | TRBD1 | - | TRBV3-1/TRBV3-2 | CASSPRQGGSGYTF | TGTGCCAGCAGCCCGCGACAGGGCGGGTCTGGCTACACCTTC
TRBJ1-1 | TRBD1 | once | TRBV5-1 | CASSWDRDTEAFF | TGCGCCAGCAGCTGGGACAGGGATACTGAAGCTTTCTTT
TRBJ1-3 | - | - | TRBV7-9 | CASSLRGNTIYF | TGTGCCAGCAGTCTCAGAGGAAACACCATATATTTT
TRBJ1-5 | - | - | TRBV12-3/TRBV12-4 | CASSFARNQPQHF | TGTGCCAGCAGTTTCGCCAGAAATCAGCCCCAGCATTTT
TRBJ2-2 | - | - | TRBV30 | CAWTSKNRRSSWGAGELFF | TGTGCCTGGACTTCGAAGAACCGAAGATCCTCGTGGGGGGCCGGGGAGCTGTTTTTT
TRBJ1-1 | TRBD1 | - | TRBV19 | CATKAGGTEPNTEAFF | TGTGCCACCAAGGCAGGGGGCACAGAACCAAACACTGAAGCTTTCTTT
TRBJ2-5 | TRBD1 | - | TRBV28 | CASSLWFRGQETQYF | TGTGCCAGCAGTTTATGGTTCAGGGGGCAAGAGACCCAGTACTTC
TRBJ1-4 | TRBD1 | - | TRBV3-1/TRBV3-2 | CASSPFRQGSTNEKLFF | TGTGCCAGCAGCCCCTTTCGACAGGGATCAACTAATGAAAAACTGTTTTTT
TRBJ1-4 | - | - | TRBV18 | CASSPGATNEKLFF | TGTGCCAGCTCCCCGGGGGCAACTAATGAAAAACTGTTTTTT
TRBJ1-1 | - | - | TRBV2 | CASSGRPGLVVPTEAFF | TGTGCCAGCAGTGGACGTCCGGGACTGGTGGTTCCCACTGAAGCTTTCTTT
TRBJ1-2 | TRBD1 | - | TRBV27 | CASRRTGANYGYTF | TGTGCCAGCAGACGGACAGGGGCGAACTATGGCTACACCTTC
TRBJ2-5 | TRBD2 | - | TRBV2 | CASSEARAGVETQYF | TGTGCCAGCAGTGAGGCAAGGGCGGGAGTAGAGACCCAGTACTTC
TRBJ2-3 | - | - | TRBV4-1 | CASSQDGRSGATADTQYF | TGCGCCAGCAGCCAAGATGGCCGTAGCGGAGCCACCGCAGATACGCAGTATTTT
TRBJ2-2 | - | - | TRBV5-5 | CASSLTLAANTGELFF | TGTGCCAGCAGCTTGACCTTGGCGGCAAACACCGGGGAGCTGTTTTTT
TRBJ1-2 | - | - | TRBV19 | CASSIGGRRNYGYTF | TGTGCCAGTAGTATAGGTGGCAGGAGGAACTATGGCTACACCTTC
TRBJ2-5 | - | - | TRBV20-1 | CSAEPRETQYF | TGCAGTGCTGAGCCGAGAGAGACCCAGTACTTC